Listed below are T cell receptor beta chains from one sample, sequenced in a study of long-term antiretroviral therapy in people with HIV. The repertoire was sequenced with immunoSEQ multiplex PCR; TCRdb's copy has only in-frame clones and lacks some. The sample shows tens of thousands of clones, about 95% of them seen only once. Here the sequenced sample was unsorted PBMCs, taken 5.3 years after starting antiretroviral therapy. All receptors derive from a man aged 30 to 39 with HIV. Both conserved end residues are part of each CDR3. The D gene is left open where the match is weak. Size is omitted from some rows. Given values are once, few, many or a class for expanded clones.

V gene	D gene	J gene	clone size	CDR3 protein	CDR3 DNA
TRBV10-3	TRBD2	TRBJ2-5	-	CAIKGGSGAQETQYF	TGTGCCATCAAAGGAGGTAGCGGGGCCCAAGAGACCCAGTACTTC
TRBV5-8	TRBD1	TRBJ2-7	-	CASSLPRQGRYEQYF	TGTGCCAGCAGCTTGCCAAGACAGGGACGCTACGAGCAGTACTTC
TRBV30	TRBD1	TRBJ2-5	-	CAWSGLPGQGGETQYF	TGTGCCTGGAGTGGGCTCCCGGGACAGGGGGGGGAGACCCAGTACTTC
TRBV7-2	TRBD2	TRBJ2-5	-	CASSGTSGGWETQYF	TGTGCCAGCAGCGGGACTAGCGGGGGATGGGAGACCCAGTACTTC
TRBV19	-	TRBJ1-1	-	CASSTRTDNTEAFF	TGTGCCAGTAGTACGCGGACGGATAACACTGAAGCTTTCTTT
TRBV29-1	-	TRBJ1-2	-	CSTRGGYYGYTF	TGCAGCACCAGAGGGGGGTACTATGGCTACACCTTC
TRBV13	-	TRBJ1-3	-	CASSLGPKPTGNTIYF	TGTGCCAGCAGCTTAGGCCCGAAGCCTACTGGAAACACCATATATTTT
TRBV4-3	-	TRBJ2-1	-	CASSQDEGVNDNEQFF	TGCGCCAGCAGCCAAGATGAGGGGGTGAACGACAATGAGCAGTTCTTC
TRBV6-1	-	TRBJ2-5	once	CASSEALGISETQYF	TGTGCCAGCAGTGAAGCGCTCGGGATAAGCGAGACCCAGTACTTC
TRBV19	TRBD2	TRBJ2-3	once	CASKGPGTSVTQYF	TGTGCCAGTAAGGGTCCCGGGACTAGTGTTACGCAGTATTTT
TRBV5-8	TRBD1	TRBJ1-4	-	CASIRTGGYEKLFF	TGTGCCAGCATCCGGACAGGAGGATATGAAAAACTGTTTTTT
TRBV28	-	TRBJ2-7	-	CASRTGTSGYEQYF	TGTGCCAGCAGGACCGGGACATCGGGCTACGAGCAGTACTTC
TRBV5-8	-	TRBJ1-1	-	CASSARRGGTEAFF	TGTGCCAGCAGCGCCCGGCGAGGGGGGACTGAAGCTTTCTTT
TRBV25-1	-	TRBJ2-7	-	CASSETGPTYEQYF	TGTGCCAGCAGTGAAACAGGGCCTACCTACGAGCAGTACTTC
TRBV20-1	-	TRBJ1-2	-	CSASPGYGYTF	TGCAGTGCTAGTCCGGGCTATGGCTACACCTTC
TRBV10-3	-	TRBJ1-1	-	CAATRAVNTEAFF	TGTGCCGCGACACGTGCGGTGAACACTGAAGCTTTCTTT
TRBV29-1	-	TRBJ1-2	-	CSVKRGYGYTF	TGCAGCGTTAAACGGGGCTACGGCTACACCTTC
TRBV19	-	TRBJ2-1	-	CASWAGDNEQFF	TGTGCCAGCTGGGCCGGAGACAATGAGCAGTTCTTC
TRBV27	-	TRBJ2-3	-	CASSLGRLADTQYF	TGTGCCAGCAGTTTAGGACGCCTCGCAGATACGCAGTATTTT
TRBV6-1	-	TRBJ1-6	-	CASSATVGSNSPLHF	TGTGCCAGCAGTGCGACAGTTGGATCGAATTCACCCCTCCACTTT
TRBV7-2	TRBD2	TRBJ2-7	-	CASSLESSGAYEQYF	TGTGCCAGCAGCTTAGAGTCTAGCGGTGCCTACGAGCAGTACTTC
TRBV5-4	TRBD1	TRBJ2-1	-	CASSSDRFNEQFF	TGTGCCAGCAGCTCGGACAGGTTCAATGAGCAGTTCTTC
TRBV30	-	TRBJ1-5	-	CAWSVGASSNQPQHF	TGTGCCTGGAGTGTCGGAGCCAGCAGCAATCAGCCCCAGCATTTT
TRBV14	TRBD1	TRBJ1-5	-	CASSRGTDQPQHF	TGTGCCAGCAGCCGAGGGACAGATCAGCCCCAGCATTTT
TRBV28	TRBD2	TRBJ2-3	-	CASSSGTSGSRSDTQYF	TGTGCCAGCAGCAGCGGGACTAGCGGGAGCCGCTCAGATACGCAGTATTTT
TRBV7-6	-	TRBJ1-5	-	CASSLGMQGQPQHF	TGTGCCAGCAGCCTGGGGATGCAGGGACAGCCCCAGCATTTT
TRBV7-2	-	TRBJ2-7	-	CASSLMGPGDEQYF	TGTGCCAGCAGCTTAATGGGACCAGGGGACGAGCAGTACTTC
TRBV7-3	-	TRBJ2-6	-	CASRDRSGANVLTF	TGTGCCAGCAGGGACCGCTCTGGGGCCAACGTCCTGACTTTC
TRBV5-6	TRBD2	TRBJ2-7	-	CASSSLGSGSMYEQYF	TGTGCCAGCAGCTCGCTAGGGAGCGGGAGTATGTACGAGCAGTACTTC
TRBV18	-	TRBJ1-2	-	CASSPQTGYGYGYTF	TGTGCCAGCTCACCACAGACAGGCTATGGCTATGGCTACACCTTC
TRBV19	TRBD1	TRBJ2-7	-	CASSIAGQGAYEQYF	TGTGCCAGTAGTATAGCCGGACAGGGGGCTTACGAGCAGTACTTC
TRBV27	TRBD1	TRBJ1-1	-	CASSHRGAEAFF	TGTGCCAGCAGTCACAGGGGTGCTGAAGCTTTCTTT
TRBV7-9	-	TRBJ2-7	-	CASSLVDYEQYF	TGTGCCAGCAGCTTAGTCGACTACGAGCAGTACTTC
TRBV5-4	TRBD1	TRBJ1-2	-	CASSSVGTGEGYTF	TGTGCCAGCAGCTCCGTTGGGACAGGTGAAGGCTACACCTTC
TRBV27	-	TRBJ1-5	once	CASSSIQGIQPQHF	TGTGCCAGCAGTTCGATCCAGGGAATTCAGCCCCAGCATTTT
TRBV7-3	TRBD1	TRBJ2-1	-	CASSPDRGGYNEQFF	TGTGCCAGCAGCCCCGACAGGGGCGGCTACAATGAGCAGTTCTTC
TRBV7-9	TRBD1	TRBJ2-2	-	CASSSSGQGGLGTGELFF	TGTGCCAGCAGCTCCTCGGGACAGGGAGGATTGGGTACCGGGGAGCTTTTTTTT
TRBV5-4	-	TRBJ2-7	-	CASSSTRDSYEQYF	TGTGCCAGCAGCTCTACTAGGGATTCCTACGAGCAGTACTTC
TRBV29-1	-	TRBJ2-7	-	CSVASIDEQYF	TGCAGCGTTGCTTCAATTGACGAGCAGTACTTC
TRBV19	TRBD2	TRBJ2-2	-	CASSAGLAGGLNTGELFF	TGTGCCAGTAGTGCAGGACTAGCGGGGGGGTTGAACACCGGGGAGCTGTTTTTT
TRBV5-4	-	TRBJ2-4	-	CASSLTRDTKNIQYF	TGTGCCAGCAGCTTAACCCGGGACACGAAAAACATTCAGTACTTC
TRBV5-4	TRBD2	TRBJ2-1	once	CASSLLSGGPYNEQFF	TGTGCCAGCAGCTTGTTATCGGGAGGGCCGTACAATGAGCAGTTCTTC
TRBV5-1	-	TRBJ2-2	-	CASSSGTSLGAGELFF	TGCGCCAGCAGCTCTGGGACATCCTTAGGGGCCGGGGAGCTGTTTTTT